The 10 T cell receptor beta chains listed next were all sequenced from one sample in a study of blood T cell repertoires in COVID-19. Measured with immunoSEQ multiplex PCR; TCRdb has only the in-frame clones, and not every one. Here the sample spans a few hundred thousand clones, roughly 87% being singletons. The sample comprised peripheral blood. The receptors stem from a woman aged 45-65 years who had recovered from COVID-19.

V is TRBV10-3 and J is TRBJ2-1; 9 bases line up with TRBD2. Per the germline V gene, CDR1 is ENHRY and CDR2 is SYGVKD. J lost 4 bases, V lost 7 bases, and 5 bases had no gene match. The length of the CDR3 is 14 residues. The CDR3 here is CAIKLAGEYNEQFF. The CDR3 region has the DNA TGTGCCATCAAATTAGCGGGGGAATACAATGAGCAGTTCTTC.

Worth noting for this clone: The DNA is left out, because the CDR3 cannot be placed on it with certainty; the CDR3 is given as TCRdb lists it. The V call is TRBV2, the J call TRBJ1-4; the D call of TRBD1 is as the table states it, not checked on the DNA. Termini included, the CDR3 measures 15 amino acids. Germline CDR1 SNHLY, CDR2 FYNNEI. The CDR3 sequence: CASSELGQGAKNCFF.

V and J are TRBV7-3 and TRBJ1-1; TRBD1 is a possible D gene (6 bases). Trimming shortened V by 6 bases and J by 4 bases, and 15 bases separated the two germline ends. Looked up from germline, CDR1 is SGHTA and CDR2 is FQGTGA. The CDR3 extends over 14 amino acids. The CDR3 loop is CASRSNRAGTEAFF. CDR3 coding DNA: TGTGCCAGCAGGTCAAACAGGGCGGGCACTGAAGCTTTCTTT. The full variable domain, in which reference TRBV7-3 and TRBJ1-1 provide the parts outside the CDR3, is GAGVSQTPSNKVTEKGKYVELRCDPISGHTALYWYRQSLGQGPEFLIYFQGTGAADDSGLPNDRFFAVRPEGSVSTLKIQRTERGDSAVYLCASRSNRAGTEAFFGQGTRLTVV.

The V gene is TRBV9, the J gene TRBJ2-1; 9 bases align to TRBD1. J gave up 8 bases and V 4 bases, and 10 bases lay outside the gene matches. From germline, CDR1 is SGDLS and CDR2 YYNGEE. The CDR3 totals 15 residues. For the CDR3, the DNA is TGTGCCAGCAGCTTACCCGGGACAGGGAGGTATGAGCAGTTCTTC. As protein: CASSLPGTGRYEQFF.

The genes are TRBV5-4 and TRBJ1-1; no firm D call. This CDR3 comprises 15 residues. The germline CDR1 and CDR2 sequences are SGHNT and YYREEE (reference sequence). Trimming took off 5 bases at V and 1 base at J, with 15 bases between the two ends. CDR3 coding DNA: TGTGCCAGCAGGCACGGGAGGGCGGGGAACACTGAAGCTTTCTTT. It is translated as CASRHGRAGNTEAFF.

CDR3: CASSQGQGLMNTEAFF. CDR3 sequence (DNA): TGTGCCAGTAGTCAGGGACAGGGTTTAATGAACACTGAAGCTTTCTTT. The J gene is TRBJ1-1, the V gene TRBV19, with 9 positions matching TRBD1. The CDR3 sequence is 16 residues long. Germline V gene lookup returns CDR1 LNHDA and CDR2 SQIVND (reference sequence). V shed 5 bases and J 0 bases; nucleotides not matched to a gene: 7.

This sequence joins TRBV9 and TRBJ2-4, with TRBD1 identical over 9 bases. Germline V gene lookup returns CDR1 SGDLS and CDR2 YYNGEE. The ends lost 4 bases at V and 1 base at J; junction bases unmatched: 6. The CDR3 consists of 16 residues. The CDR3 DNA reads as TGTGCCAGCAGCCCCCGACAGGGGGGGGCCAAAAACATTCAGTACTTC. As protein: CASSPRQGGAKNIQYF.

This sequence joins TRBV28 and TRBJ1-2, with D perhaps matching TRBD1 (6 bases). V lost 8 bases to trimming and J lost 2 bases, with 9 bases between them. Germline V gene sequence: CDR1 MDHEN, CDR2 SYDVKM. The CDR3 covers 12 residues. This CDR3 is CASWQGNYGYTF. CDR3 coding DNA: TGTGCCAGCTGGCAGGGGAACTATGGCTACACCTTC.

The V gene is TRBV6-4, the J gene TRBJ1-2; tentative D call: TRBD1 (6 bases). Germline V gene sequence: CDR1 MRHNA, CDR2 SNTAGT. The CDR3 totals 12 residues. V lost 2 bases, J lost 8 bases, and 9 bases lay in between. The CDR3 sequence: CASSDRGKGYTF. CDR3 DNA sequence: TGTGCCAGCAGTGACAGGGGGAAAGGCTACACCTTC.

This rearrangement joins TRBV18 to TRBJ1-6; 11 bases line up with TRBD1. V was clipped by 4 bases and J by 9 bases; unmatched bases: 5. In germline, CDR1 is KGHSH, CDR2 LQKENI. The CDR3 spans 15 residues. The chain's CDR3 is CASSLDRGLSSPLHF. Here the CDR3 DNA reads TGTGCCAGCTCACTGGACAGGGGGCTTAGTTCACCCCTCCACTTT.